The rows below give T cell receptor beta chains drawn from one sample of a study of T-cell memory formation after mild COVID-19. MiXCR, applied by TCRdb to the 5' RACE reads, yields one record per CDR3 protein. The sample has 250,000 to 350,000 distinct CDR3 sequences; just under 20% are singletons. Sequenced input: PBMCs or a T cell subset sorted from them (not recorded which). The origin of the receptors is a man aged 18 to 35 who had mild COVID-19 (a few samples of this study predate the infection). Cell type and time point are not known. The CDR3 runs from the conserved cysteine through the conserved F or W. The order of the fields is CDR3 length, clone size, D gene, V gene, J gene, CDR3 protein, CDR3 DNA. D genes are given only for firm matches. Only some rows state a clone size, as once, few, many or a class for expanded clones.

15	.	TRBD1	TRBV4-3	TRBJ1-2	CASSQSTGGGYGYTF	TGCGCCAGCAGCCAATCAACAGGGGGCGGCTATGGCTACACCTTC
15	few	TRBD2	TRBV25-1	TRBJ2-1	CASSDVGLAGNEQFF	TGTGCCAGCAGTGATGTGGGACTAGCGGGGAATGAGCAGTTCTTC
12	.	.	TRBV21-1	TRBJ2-3	CASSKAGDTQYF	TGTGCCAGCAGCAAAGCGGGAGATACGCAGTATTTT
15	.	.	TRBV4-1	TRBJ2-3	CASSHIGASTDTQYF	TGCGCCAGCAGCCACATAGGGGCAAGCACAGATACGCAGTATTTT
15	few	TRBD2	TRBV6-4	TRBJ2-7	CASSEEAGRSYEQYF	TGTGCCAGCAGTGAGGAAGCGGGACGCTCCTACGAGCAGTACTTC
13	.	.	TRBV6-6	TRBJ1-2	CASRGVIADGYTF	TGTGCCAGCAGGGGGGTTATTGCGGATGGCTACACCTTC
16	once	.	TRBV7-2	TRBJ1-4	CASSLARGRVAEKLFF	TGTGCCAGCAGCTTAGCGCGGGGCAGGGTAGCCGAAAAACTGTTTTTT
12	few	.	TRBV7-9	TRBJ1-1	CASRLAGSEAFF	TGTGCCAGCAGGTTAGCAGGTAGTGAAGCTTTCTTT
12	many	.	TRBV7-2	TRBJ1-2	CASSHSNYGYTF	TGTGCCAGCAGCCATTCGAACTATGGCTACACCTTC
13	many	TRBD2	TRBV7-3	TRBJ2-5	CASSPGGPETQYF	TGTGCCAGCAGTCCGGGGGGGCCCGAGACCCAGTACTTC
14	many	TRBD1	TRBV5-1	TRBJ1-6	CASSLGQGDSPLHF	TGCGCCAGCAGCTTGGGACAGGGAGATTCACCCCTCCACTTT
15	.	.	TRBV29-1	TRBJ2-1	CSVGSRSGSYNEQFF	TGCAGCGTGGGTTCGCGGAGCGGCTCCTACAATGAGCAGTTCTTC
11	few	.	TRBV29-1	TRBJ2-5	CSVGTQETQYF	TGCAGCGTTGGGACCCAAGAGACCCAGTACTTC
14	.	.	TRBV6-5	TRBJ1-3	CASSPRETGNTIYF	TGTGCCAGCAGTCCCAGGGAAACTGGAAACACCATATATTTT
14	.	.	TRBV4-3	TRBJ1-6	CASSQEWGNSPLHF	TGCGCCAGCAGCCAAGAATGGGGGAATTCACCCCTCCACTTT
17	.	TRBD2	TRBV14	TRBJ2-1	CASSQTLAGGQRNEQFF	TGTGCCAGCAGCCAGACCCTAGCGGGGGGGCAAAGGAATGAGCAGTTCTTC
16	.	.	TRBV20-1	TRBJ2-1	CSARIAVISSYNEQFF	TGCAGTGCTAGGATAGCGGTGATAAGCTCCTACAATGAGCAGTTCTTC
14	.	TRBD2	TRBV12-3/TRBV12-4	TRBJ2-2	CASSFQRGPGELFF	TGTGCCAGCAGTTTCCAGCGGGGTCCCGGGGAGCTGTTTTTT
14	once	TRBD1	TRBV28	TRBJ1-5	CASSRGTVNQPQHF	TGTGCCAGCAGCCGCGGGACAGTCAATCAGCCCCAGCATTTT
12	once	.	TRBV7-2	TRBJ2-5	CASSLWPETQYF	TGTGCCAGCAGCTTATGGCCAGAGACCCAGTACTTC
16	.	.	TRBV5-1	TRBJ2-3	CASSLAHATSTDTQYF	TGCGCCAGCAGCTTGGCCCACGCCACTAGCACAGATACGCAGTATTTT
16	.	.	TRBV7-2	TRBJ1-5	CASSTTGVYSNQPQHF	TGTGCCAGCAGCACTACGGGAGTTTATAGCAATCAGCCCCAGCATTTT
16	few	.	TRBV7-9	TRBJ2-3	CASSSRGTYGTDTQYF	TGTGCCAGCAGCTCCCGAGGCACTTACGGAACAGATACGCAGTATTTT
15	few	TRBD1	TRBV12-3/TRBV12-4	TRBJ1-1	CASSRTGPLNTEAFF	TGTGCCAGCAGTAGGACAGGGCCTTTGAACACTGAAGCTTTCTTT
12	.	.	TRBV6-1	TRBJ1-1	CASSGTDPEAFF	TGTGCCAGCAGCGGGACTGACCCTGAAGCTTTCTTT
13	.	.	TRBV29-1	TRBJ2-3	CSVEDRSRIGQYF	TGCAGCGTTGAAGATCGATCGAGAATCGGGCAGTATTTT
13	.	.	TRBV19	TRBJ1-2	CASSQGESYGYTF	TGTGCCAGTAGTCAAGGGGAGTCCTATGGCTACACCTTC
16	.	TRBD2	TRBV4-1	TRBJ2-5	CASRHSPGTSRETQYF	TGCGCCAGCAGACACAGTCCCGGGACTAGCCGGGAGACCCAGTACTTC
15	.	TRBD2	TRBV2	TRBJ2-1	CASRPGTSGGSSRFF	TGTGCCAGCAGACCTGGGACTAGCGGGGGGAGCAGTCGGTTCTTC
14	few	TRBD1	TRBV12-3/TRBV12-4	TRBJ2-1	CASRNGQGKNWQFF	TGTGCCAGCAGGAACGGACAGGGTAAAAATTGGCAGTTCTTC
16	.	.	TRBV12-5	TRBJ2-1	CASGLRIGQGENEQFF	TGTGCTAGTGGTTTGCGCATCGGGCAGGGTGAGAATGAGCAGTTCTTC
14	.	.	TRBV4-3	TRBJ2-3	CASSQDSRGDTQYF	TGCGCCAGCAGCCAAGATAGTAGGGGGGATACGCAGTATTTT
15	.	TRBD1	TRBV5-5	TRBJ2-1	CASSTRTGTYNEQFF	TGTGCCAGCAGCACGAGGACAGGAACCTACAATGAGCAGTTCTTC
11	few	.	TRBV29-1	TRBJ2-3	CSVEDGGPKYF	TGCAGCGTTGAAGACGGGGGGCCCAAGTATTTT
14	many	.	TRBV4-1	TRBJ1-2	CASSRDPGNYGYTF	TGCGCCAGCAGCCGAGATCCGGGCAACTATGGCTACACCTTC
16	.	.	TRBV7-3	TRBJ2-3	CASSLQGSISTDTQYF	TGTGCCAGCAGCTTACAAGGGTCCATAAGCACGGATACGCAGTATTTT
14	.	.	TRBV6-5	TRBJ1-1	CASSYSRGGTEAFF	TGTGCCAGCAGTTACTCGAGGGGCGGGACTGAAGCTTTCTTT
16	.	TRBD1	TRBV9	TRBJ1-1	CASSATPQGMNTEAFF	TGTGCCAGCAGCGCGACCCCACAGGGGATGAACACTGAAGCTTTCTTT
15	medium-sized	TRBD2	TRBV7-2	TRBJ2-3	CASSVGLARTDTQYF	TGTGCCAGCAGCGTTGGACTAGCCCGCACAGATACGCAGTATTTT
12	few	.	TRBV4-3	TRBJ2-1	CASSRYVGEQFF	TGCGCCAGCAGCCGTTACGTGGGTGAGCAGTTCTTC
17	.	.	TRBV5-1	TRBJ2-1	CASSPGQPWYSMDEQFF	TGCGCCAGCAGCCCTGGACAGCCCTGGTATAGTATGGATGAGCAGTTCTTC
13	few	.	TRBV7-9	TRBJ1-1	CASSSAGNTEAFF	TGTGCCAGCAGCTCCGCGGGTAACACTGAAGCTTTCTTT
15	.	TRBD2	TRBV29-1	TRBJ2-4	CSVRTSGGALNIQYF	TGCAGCGTTCGGACTAGCGGGGGGGCCTTGAACATTCAGTACTTC
15	.	.	TRBV5-6	TRBJ2-3	CASSYGAGSTDTQYF	TGTGCCAGCAGCTACGGGGCGGGGAGCACAGATACGCAGTATTTT
16	.	.	TRBV5-1	TRBJ2-5	CASSLAESLGPRTQYF	TGCGCCAGCAGCTTGGCGGAGTCGCTGGGCCCAAGGACCCAGTACTTC
15	many	.	TRBV7-2	TRBJ2-3	CASSRGTPSTDTQYF	TGTGCCAGCAGCCGCGGGACCCCAAGCACAGATACGCAGTATTTT
14	.	.	TRBV7-9	TRBJ2-3	CASSLGTHPDTQYF	TGTGCCAGCAGCTTAGGTACTCATCCAGATACGCAGTATTTT
13	.	TRBD1	TRBV30	TRBJ1-2	CASTGVLPYGYTF	TGTGCCTCCACAGGGGTGCTCCCCTATGGCTACACCTTC
16	.	.	TRBV20-1	TRBJ1-2	CSARGRDDNINYGYTF	TGCAGTGCTAGAGGACGGGACGACAACATAAACTATGGCTACACCTTC
16	.	TRBD2	TRBV11-2	TRBJ2-2	CASSSGLAGEVGELFF	TGTGCCAGCAGCTCCGGACTAGCGGGGGAAGTGGGGGAGCTGTTTTTT
14	once	.	TRBV2	TRBJ2-5	CASSEGSLQETQYF	TGTGCCAGCAGTGAAGGCAGTTTACAAGAGACCCAGTACTTC
13	.	.	TRBV7-9	TRBJ1-1	CASSLAEGTEAFF	TGTGCCAGCAGCTTGGCAGAGGGCACTGAAGCTTTCTTT
15	many	TRBD1	TRBV23-1	TRBJ2-5	CAVVLVGRGQETQYF	TGCGCAGTGGTCCTCGTTGGCAGGGGGCAAGAGACCCAGTACTTC
12	many	.	TRBV5-1	TRBJ2-3	CASSFGPDTQYF	TGCGCCAGCAGCTTTGGTCCAGATACGCAGTATTTT
14	.	TRBD1	TRBV20-1	TRBJ1-5	CSAKPAGGRLAQHF	TGCAGTGCAAAGCCCGCAGGGGGCCGATTAGCCCAGCATTTT
14	.	.	TRBV5-1	TRBJ1-5	CASSLESTNQPQHF	TGCGCCAGCAGCTTGGAGTCGACCAATCAGCCCCAGCATTTT
13	.	.	TRBV12-3/TRBV12-4	TRBJ2-1	CASAWRGVDEQFF	TGTGCCAGCGCCTGGCGGGGTGTGGATGAGCAGTTCTTC
14	.	.	TRBV12-3/TRBV12-4	TRBJ2-1	CASSDYGTNHEQFF	TGTGCCAGCAGTGATTACGGTACTAACCATGAGCAGTTCTTC
11	few	.	TRBV29-1	TRBJ1-1	CSVPLDTEAFF	TGCAGCGTCCCTCTGGACACTGAAGCTTTCTTT
15	.	.	TRBV15	TRBJ1-3	CATSRDQTRGNTIYF	TGTGCCACCAGCAGAGATCAAACTCGTGGAAACACCATATATTTT